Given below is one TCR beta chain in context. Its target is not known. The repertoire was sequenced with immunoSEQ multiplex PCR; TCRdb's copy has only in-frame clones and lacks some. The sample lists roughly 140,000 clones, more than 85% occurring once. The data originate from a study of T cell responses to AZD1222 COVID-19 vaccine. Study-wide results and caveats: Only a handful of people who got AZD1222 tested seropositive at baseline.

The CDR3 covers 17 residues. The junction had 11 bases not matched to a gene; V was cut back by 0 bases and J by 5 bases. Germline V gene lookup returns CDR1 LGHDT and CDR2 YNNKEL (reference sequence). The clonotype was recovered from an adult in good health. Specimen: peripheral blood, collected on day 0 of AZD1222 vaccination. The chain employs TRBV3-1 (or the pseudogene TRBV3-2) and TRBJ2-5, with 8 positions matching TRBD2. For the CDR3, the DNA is TGTGCCAGCAGCCAAGATTGGGGCGGGAGGCGTAGGGAGACCCAGTACTTC. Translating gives CASSQDWGGRRRETQYF.